This T cell receptor beta chain was observed in a study of T-cell reconstitution after alpha-beta-depleted transplantation in children. Study conclusions and caveats: Several hundred expanded graft clones reportedly gave rise to the alpha-beta T cells present about two months after transplant. At the one-year point after transplant, T-cell counts and TCRbeta diversity were found to come mostly from T cells that had been newly produced. Surviving recipient T cells and thymic progenitors underlay high day-60 TCRbeta diversity in some patients.

As regards this clonotype: Its antigen remains unknown.

The CDR3 runs 14 residues. Germline V CDR1 and CDR2: SGHKS, YYEKEE (reference sequence). V gave up 4 bases and J gave up 4 bases, with 15 bases separating them. The library targeted TCRbeta and was prepared with unique molecular identifiers. A single record per CDR3 protein comes from TCRdb applying MiXCR to the PCR reads. There are about 1,000,000 distinct CDR3 sequences in the sample; under 30% occur only once, and roughly 27% lies in the top ten. This specimen consisted of PBMCs, mostly from graft donor cells, obtained 360 days after TCRalphabeta/CD19-depleted stem cell transplant. The sequence was collected from a boy under three years old who had a stem cell transplant for SCID, so the T cells may come from the graft donor. J is TRBJ2-7 and V is TRBV5-5; D is undetermined. In nucleotides, the CDR3 is TGTGCCAGCAGCCTTGGGTCGTCCGGGTACGAGCAGTACTTC. It codes for CASSLGSSGYEQYF.